This T cell receptor (beta chain) comes out of a study of blood T cell repertoires in COVID-19. Study details: Acute-phase and convalescent COVID-19 samples originated in the United States, Italy and Spain. PBMCs, B-cell-depleted T cells, or T cells provided the cDNA or gDNA that made up the material.

The authors' processing: The authors estimated nucleated cell counts from reference gene primer amplification. Measured with immunoSEQ multiplex PCR; TCRdb has only the in-frame clones, and not every one. The D gene and trimming were derived from the DNA, and the V and J assignments and clone size from that table. The table records about 150,000 clones, about three quarters of them present only once. Deletions cut 4 bases from V and 3 bases from J, with 9 bases between. The CDR3 is 13 amino acids. V gene TRBV12-3 or TRBV12-4 combines with J gene TRBJ1-2; D possibly corresponds to TRBD1 (5 bases). This TCR was sampled from a man older than 75 with acute or convalescent COVID-19. Sequenced sample: peripheral blood. CDR3 residues: CASSSGGDYGYTF. CDR3 DNA sequence: TGTGCCAGCAGTTCCGGGGGGGACTATGGCTACACCTTC.